A selection of T cell receptor beta chains follows, all from one sample in a study of identical twins. Each CDR3 protein is one row after TCRdb ran MiXCR on the 5' RACE reads. This table holds fewer than 500,000 distinct CDR3 sequences, 20% to 25% found once. The data also belong to a second study, concerning T cells expressing NK-cell markers.

Input material: CD4+ T cells sorted from blood. The receptors here all came from a woman aged 18-29 years in good health. Both conserved end residues are part of each CDR3. D genes are given only for firm matches. For some rows the clone size is stated as once, few or many, or as a class when expanded; others skip it.

d_gene	abundance	v_gene	j_gene	CDR3aa	CDR3nt
NA	NA	TRBV12-3/TRBV12-4	TRBJ2-3	CASSLAGTQADTQYF	TGTGCCAGCAGTCTTGCCGGGACCCAGGCAGATACGCAGTATTTT
NA	NA	TRBV11-3	TRBJ2-3	CASKAGSTDTQYF	TGTGCCAGTAAGGCGGGGAGCACAGATACGCAGTATTTT
NA	few	TRBV10-3	TRBJ1-6	CAISETENSPLHF	TGTGCCATCAGTGAGACAGAAAATTCACCCCTCCACTTT
NA	few	TRBV20-1	TRBJ2-1	CSASRDSYNEQFF	TGCAGTGCCTCCCGGGACTCCTACAATGAGCAGTTCTTC
NA	NA	TRBV11-2	TRBJ2-2	CASSLGGRGELFF	TGTGCCAGCAGCTTAGGAGGTCGCGGGGAGCTGTTTTTT
NA	few	TRBV4-3	TRBJ1-3	CASSFDTTNTIYF	TGCGCCAGCAGCTTCGACACGACAAACACCATATATTTT
TRBD1	few	TRBV29-1	TRBJ2-7	CSALTLTGGEQYF	TGCAGCGCGTTGACCCTAACAGGGGGAGAGCAGTACTTC
TRBD2	few	TRBV20-1	TRBJ2-3	CSAPGTSGATDTQYF	TGCAGTGCTCCGGGGACTAGCGGGGCCACAGATACGCAGTATTTT
NA	NA	TRBV5-1	TRBJ1-1	CASSREGRGQAEAFF	TGCGCCAGCAGCAGGGAGGGCAGGGGTCAAGCTGAAGCTTTCTTT
NA	NA	TRBV20-1	TRBJ2-3	CSARDTGIDTQYF	TGCAGTGCTAGAGATACAGGGATTGATACGCAGTATTTT
NA	NA	TRBV29-1	TRBJ1-2	CSVEGGVPGYTF	TGCAGCGTTGAAGGCGGCGTTCCTGGCTACACCTTC
TRBD2	NA	TRBV12-5	TRBJ2-5	CATRDYNSGETQYF	TGTGCTACCCGGGACTACAATAGTGGGGAGACCCAGTACTTC
TRBD1	few	TRBV6-5	TRBJ2-7	CASRSGQGIYEQYF	TGTGCCAGCAGATCCGGACAGGGGATCTACGAGCAGTACTTC
TRBD2	NA	TRBV20-1	TRBJ2-3	CSASTSGGADTQYF	TGCAGTGCTTCTACTAGCGGGGGGGCCGATACGCAGTATTTT
NA	NA	TRBV14	TRBJ1-1	CASSQELGTKTEAFF	TGTGCCAGCAGCCAAGAACTGGGTACAAAAACTGAAGCTTTCTTT
NA	NA	TRBV12-3/TRBV12-4	TRBJ2-2	CASSPGTLTTGELFF	TGTGCCAGCAGCCCCGGGACTCTAACCACCGGGGAGCTGTTTTTT
TRBD2	NA	TRBV7-6	TRBJ2-1	CASSLNPAGGMDEQFF	TGTGCCAGCAGCTTAAACCCAGCGGGAGGGATGGATGAGCAGTTCTTC
TRBD2	few	TRBV6-5	TRBJ2-5	CASSYGRAIRETQYF	TGTGCCAGCAGTTACGGGAGGGCGATTCGAGAGACCCAGTACTTC
NA	NA	TRBV7-9	TRBJ2-3	CASSLLLGTGRTDTQYF	TGTGCCAGCAGCTTACTTCTCGGGACTGGGCGCACAGATACGCAGTATTTT
NA	many	TRBV5-1	TRBJ2-3	CASSLVAGSTDTQYF	TGCGCCAGCAGCTTGGTGGCGGGAAGCACAGATACGCAGTATTTT
NA	NA	TRBV19	TRBJ2-6	CASGTLTSGANVLTF	TGTGCCAGCGGGACCCTAACCTCTGGGGCCAACGTCCTGACTTTC
NA	few	TRBV12-3/TRBV12-4	TRBJ2-5	CASSNMGGETQYF	TGTGCCAGCAGTAATATGGGCGGGGAGACCCAGTACTTC
TRBD2	NA	TRBV20-1	TRBJ2-2	CSARDPPGGPSGELFF	TGCAGTGCTAGAGACCCCCCGGGAGGGCCCTCTGGGGAGCTGTTTTTT
NA	few	TRBV25-1	TRBJ2-5	CASSDPRGEETQYF	TGTGCCAGCAGTGACCCTAGGGGGGAAGAGACCCAGTACTTC
NA	NA	TRBV30	TRBJ1-3	CAWSRGSGNTIYF	TGTGCCTGGAGTAGGGGCTCTGGAAACACCATATATTTT
NA	few	TRBV12-3/TRBV12-4	TRBJ2-2	CASGKTRNTGELFF	TGTGCCAGCGGCAAGACTCGGAACACCGGGGAGCTGTTTTTT
TRBD1	few	TRBV9	TRBJ1-1	CASSVTDRLGTEAFF	TGTGCCAGCAGCGTTACGGACAGGTTGGGCACTGAAGCTTTCTTT
NA	few	TRBV20-1	TRBJ2-2	CSAPSPYTGELFF	TGCAGTGCCCCCTCCCCGTATACCGGGGAGCTGTTTTTT
NA	NA	TRBV12-3/TRBV12-4	TRBJ1-1	CASSEASEAFF	TGTGCCAGCAGCGAGGCTTCTGAAGCTTTCTTT
NA	few	TRBV6-2/TRBV6-3	TRBJ2-4	CASRLGTQQNIQYF	TGTGCCAGCAGACTCGGGACACAACAAAACATTCAGTACTTC
NA	NA	TRBV7-2	TRBJ2-1	CASSLLGGEQGQFF	TGTGCCAGCAGCTTATTAGGGGGGGAACAGGGGCAGTTCTTC
NA	NA	TRBV12-3/TRBV12-4	TRBJ1-1	CASKDSPYTLSTEAFF	TGTGCCAGCAAGGACAGCCCATATACCTTGAGCACTGAAGCTTTCTTT
NA	few	TRBV20-1	TRBJ1-3	CSASHSEIRGTIYF	TGCAGTGCTAGTCACTCGGAGATACGCGGCACCATATATTTT
NA	NA	TRBV11-3	TRBJ2-5	CASSPSIQETQYF	TGTGCCAGCAGCCCAAGCATCCAAGAGACCCAGTACTTC
TRBD2	NA	TRBV12-3/TRBV12-4	TRBJ2-1	CASSFEAGGFVGNEQFF	TGTGCCAGCAGTTTTGAAGCGGGGGGGTTCGTGGGGAATGAGCAGTTCTTC
TRBD1	few	TRBV25-1	TRBJ2-1	CASSRGDRAYNEQFF	TGTGCCAGCAGTCGGGGGGACAGGGCCTACAATGAGCAGTTCTTC
TRBD1	NA	TRBV7-2	TRBJ2-7	CASSLVGTGRHEQYF	TGTGCCAGCAGCTTAGTGGGGACAGGGAGGCACGAGCAGTACTTC
TRBD1	NA	TRBV20-1	TRBJ1-4	CSATLTGGIGEKLFF	TGCAGTGCCACGTTAACAGGGGGCATAGGTGAAAAACTGTTTTTT
NA	NA	TRBV4-1	TRBJ1-1	CASSRGPTGRNTEAFF	TGCGCCAGCAGCCGGGGACCGACAGGCAGAAACACTGAAGCTTTCTTT
TRBD2	NA	TRBV5-1	TRBJ2-3	CASSHGTSGTSTDTQYF	TGCGCCAGCAGCCACGGGACTAGCGGAACTAGCACAGATACGCAGTATTTT
TRBD1	few	TRBV4-3	TRBJ1-4	CASNQPGQGNEKLFF	TGCGCCAGCAACCAACCGGGACAGGGAAATGAAAAACTGTTTTTT
NA	many	TRBV29-1	TRBJ2-1	CSVSLLGSVIHEQFF	TGCAGCGTATCCCTATTGGGGTCGGTGATACATGAGCAGTTCTTC
NA	NA	TRBV7-8	TRBJ1-5	CASSLAAKGYQPQHF	TGTGCCAGCAGCTTAGCAGCGAAGGGCTATCAGCCCCAGCATTTT
NA	few	TRBV29-1	TRBJ1-4	CSVLQRANEKLFF	TGCAGCGTACTACAGCGAGCTAATGAAAAACTGTTTTTT
NA	NA	TRBV10-3	TRBJ2-1	CAISESILREQFF	TGTGCCATCAGTGAGTCGATACTCCGGGAGCAGTTCTTC
NA	NA	TRBV6-5	TRBJ1-3	CASSYGGLKGVSSGNTIYF	TGTGCCAGCAGTTACGGAGGACTCAAAGGAGTCTCCTCTGGAAACACCATATATTTT
NA	few	TRBV7-6	TRBJ2-3	CASFPGSHRTDTQYF	TGTGCCAGCTTTCCGGGAAGCCACCGCACAGATACGCAGTATTTT
TRBD1	few	TRBV24-1	TRBJ2-1	CATSDPGQGGDEQFF	TGTGCCACCAGTGATCCGGGACAGGGTGGCGATGAGCAGTTCTTC
TRBD2	few	TRBV20-1	TRBJ2-1	CSAPGTSGKFYNEQFF	TGCAGCGCCCCCGGGACTAGCGGGAAATTCTACAATGAGCAGTTCTTC
TRBD1	NA	TRBV12-3/TRBV12-4	TRBJ2-2	CASSLTQGYTGELFF	TGTGCCAGCAGCTTGACACAGGGGTACACCGGGGAGCTGTTTTTT
NA	NA	TRBV6-5	TRBJ2-2	CASSYGGVNTGELFF	TGTGCCAGCAGTTACGGAGGGGTTAACACCGGGGAGCTGTTTTTT
NA	few	TRBV7-7	TRBJ2-3	CATSSYLGWDTQYF	TGTGCCACCTCAAGTTATTTGGGTTGGGATACGCAGTATTTT
TRBD1	NA	TRBV6-1	TRBJ2-5	CASRPLSTGTSAPETQYF	TGTGCCAGCAGGCCCTTATCGACAGGGACCTCCGCCCCAGAGACCCAGTACTTC